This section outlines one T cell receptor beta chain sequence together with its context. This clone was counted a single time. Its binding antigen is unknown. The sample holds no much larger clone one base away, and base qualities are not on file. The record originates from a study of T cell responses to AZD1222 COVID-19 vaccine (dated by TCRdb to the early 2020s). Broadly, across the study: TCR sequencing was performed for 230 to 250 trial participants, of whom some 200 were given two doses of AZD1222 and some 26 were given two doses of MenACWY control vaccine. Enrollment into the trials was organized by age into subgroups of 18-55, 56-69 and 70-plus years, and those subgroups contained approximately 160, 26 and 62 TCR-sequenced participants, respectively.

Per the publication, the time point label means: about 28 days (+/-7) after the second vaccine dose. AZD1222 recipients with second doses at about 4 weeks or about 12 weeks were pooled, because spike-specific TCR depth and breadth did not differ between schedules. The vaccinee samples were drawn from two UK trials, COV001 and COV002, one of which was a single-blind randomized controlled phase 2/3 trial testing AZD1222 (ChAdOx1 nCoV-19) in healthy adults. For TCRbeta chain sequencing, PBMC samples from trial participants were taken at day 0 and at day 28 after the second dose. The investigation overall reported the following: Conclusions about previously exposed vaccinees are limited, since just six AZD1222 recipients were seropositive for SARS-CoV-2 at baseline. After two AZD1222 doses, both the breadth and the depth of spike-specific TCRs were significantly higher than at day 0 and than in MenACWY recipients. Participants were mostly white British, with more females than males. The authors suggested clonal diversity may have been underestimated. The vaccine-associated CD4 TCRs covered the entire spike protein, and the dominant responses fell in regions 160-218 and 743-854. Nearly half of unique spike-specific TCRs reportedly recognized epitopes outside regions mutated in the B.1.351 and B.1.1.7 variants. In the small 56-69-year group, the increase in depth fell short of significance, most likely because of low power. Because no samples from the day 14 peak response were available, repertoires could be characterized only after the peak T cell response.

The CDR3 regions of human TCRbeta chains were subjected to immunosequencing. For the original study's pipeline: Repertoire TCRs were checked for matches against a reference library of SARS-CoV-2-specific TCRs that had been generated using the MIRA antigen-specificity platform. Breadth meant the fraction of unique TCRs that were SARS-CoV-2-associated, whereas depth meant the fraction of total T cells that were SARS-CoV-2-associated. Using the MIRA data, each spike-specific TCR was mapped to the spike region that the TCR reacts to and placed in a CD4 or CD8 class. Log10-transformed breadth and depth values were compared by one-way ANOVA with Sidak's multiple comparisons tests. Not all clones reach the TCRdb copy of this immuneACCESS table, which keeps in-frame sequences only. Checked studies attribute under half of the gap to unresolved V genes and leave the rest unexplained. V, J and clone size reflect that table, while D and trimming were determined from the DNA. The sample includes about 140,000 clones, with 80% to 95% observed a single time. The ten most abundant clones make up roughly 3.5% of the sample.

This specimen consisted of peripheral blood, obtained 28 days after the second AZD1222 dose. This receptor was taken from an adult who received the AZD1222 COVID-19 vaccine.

CDR3 region: CASSERTFGEKLFF. The DNA is TGTGCCAGCAGTGAAAGGACCTTCGGTGAAAAACTGTTTTTT. This sequence uses TRBV6-1 and TRBJ1-4, with no D gene named confidently. The trim is 2 bases for V and 7 bases for J, with a gap of 11 bases between the germline ends. The germline V gene gives CDR1 as MNHNS and CDR2 as SASEGT. The CDR3 has 14 amino acids, counting the end cysteine and phenylalanine. Only the CDR3 portion is preserved as DNA: 42 bases, with reading frame beginning at the first base.